Below, 12 T cell receptor beta chains from the same sample are listed, as sequenced in a study of vaccination effects on CD4 cells after COVID-19. The culture ran for approximately 10 days, and then CD4+ T cells were isolated. This person's SARS-CoV-2 infection, confirmed by PCR, occurred between March and December 2020. The participants, recipients of two vaccine doses, got either BNT162b2 or mRNA-1273. No antigen has been identified for these receptors. TCRdb's copy holds only in-frame clones and misses some; the assay was immunoSEQ multiplex PCR. The sample has over 35,000 clones, less than 85% seen once. Here the sequenced sample was CD4+ T cells from PBMCs cultured without peptide, taken after COVID-19 vaccination. The origin of the receptors is a human donor who had a prior SARS-CoV-2 infection.

V is TRBV5-1 and J is TRBJ1-1; D call uncertain. The CDR3 length is 14 residues. The germline gives CDR1 SGHRS, CDR2 YFSETQ. Trimming took 4 bases from V and 5 from J, leaving 15 bases between them. CDR3 nucleotides: TGCGCCAGCAGCCCCGTCGGAAGCAGTACTGAAGCTTTCTTT. Its translation is CASSPVGSSTEAFF.

The V and J genes are TRBV18 and TRBJ1-2; weak D call: TRBD1 (6 bases). Germline V gene sequence: CDR1 KGHSH, CDR2 LQKENI. Between the trimmed V and J ends, which lost 0 bases and 3 bases, there was a span of 11 bases. The CDR3 totals 15 residues. The CDR3: CASSPPQGSHYGYTF. CDR3 nucleotide sequence: TGTGCCAGCTCACCACCCCAGGGGAGTCACTATGGCTACACCTTC.

This chain joins TRBV7-2 and TRBJ2-3, with D possibly TRBD2 on 5 matching bases. V was pared by 5 bases and J by 4 bases, with 19 bases between. Germline V gene lookup returns CDR1 SGHTA and CDR2 FQGNSA. This CDR3 is built from 16 residues. CDR3 sequence reads: CASSPPWGEFADTQYF. CDR3 in DNA: TGTGCCAGCAGCCCACCCTGGGGAGAGTTCGCAGATACGCAGTATTTT.

This chain uses TRBV4-2 with TRBJ2-3; 11 nucleotides line up with TRBD2. CDR3 length: 17 amino acids. V lost 4 bases, J lost 3 bases, and 9 bases stayed unmatched. Germline lookup yields CDR1 LGHNA and CDR2 YNFKEQ. Here the CDR3 reads CASSRAPTSGTTDTQYF. The CDR3 DNA reads TGTGCCAGCAGCCGCGCCCCGACTAGCGGGACGACAGATACGCAGTATTTT.

The chain employs TRBV5-1 and TRBJ1-2, with 8 positions matching TRBD1. Germline loops: CDR1 SGHRS, CDR2 YFSETQ. This CDR3 spans 13 amino acids. J was trimmed by 7 bases and V by 3 bases; bases with no gene match: 5. The CDR3 protein is CASSSNDRGGYTF. In nucleotides, the CDR3 is TGCGCCAGCAGCTCGAATGACAGGGGTGGCTACACCTTC.

This clone was seen just once. Different DNA sequences within this sample yield the same CDR3. This chain connects TRBV2 to TRBJ2-1, with D perhaps matching TRBD1 or TRBD2 (6 bases each). Germline V gene data show CDR1 as SNHLY and CDR2 as FYNNEI. Trimming removed 3 bases from V and 9 bases from J, with 9 bases in between. CDR3 size: 12 residues. The CDR3 DNA is TGTGCCAGCAGTGACAGGGGAGGTGAGCAGTTCTTC. Translation gives CASSDRGGEQFF.

The rearrangement joins TRBV5-5 to TRBJ1-3, with D unclear. The CDR3 is 15 residues long. V lost 2 bases and J lost 2, with 11 bases in between. Germline V CDR1 and CDR2: SGHKS, YYEKEE (reference sequence). The CDR3 sequence: CASSFAGIAGNTIYF. The CDR3 bases are TGTGCCAGCAGCTTTGCGGGGATTGCTGGAAACACCATATATTTT. Based on the CDR3 plus reference TRBV5-5 and TRBJ1-3, the full variable domain is DAGVTQSPTHLIKTRGQQVTLRCSPISGHKSVSWYQQVLGQGPQFIFQYYEKEERGRGNFPDRFSARQFPNYSSELNVNALLLGDSALYLCASSFAGIAGNTIYFGEGSWLTVV.

The chain combines TRBV7-9 with TRBJ2-3; a weak D match, TRBD1 (5 bases). Germline CDR1 and CDR2: SEHNR and FQNEAQ (reference sequence). Trimming left V 5 bases short and J 7 bases short, with 19 bases between. The CDR3 extends over 15 amino acids. The CDR3 spells CASSRSDTLAYTQYF. The CDR3 nucleotides read TGTGCCAGCAGCCGCTCGGACACGCTCGCGTATACGCAGTATTTT.

The chain couples TRBV16 to TRBJ1-2; D may be TRBD1 (6 bases). Germline V gives CDR1 KGHSY, CDR2 FQNENV. The CDR3 sequence is 15 residues long. The V gene lost 7 bases and the J gene lost 0 bases, with 15 bases spanning the gap. The CDR3 sequence is CASTAGQTPNYGYTF. The CDR3 DNA reads TGTGCCAGCACCGCTGGACAGACCCCTAACTATGGCTACACCTTC.

The chain carries TRBV5-1 and TRBJ1-2; tentatively, D is TRBD1 (5 bases). Per germline, CDR1 SGHRS and CDR2 YFSETQ. The CDR3 has 12 residues. Between the trimmed V and J ends, which lost 4 bases and 8 bases, there was a span of 12 bases. CDR3 protein: CASSPPGEGYTF. The CDR3 nucleotides read TGCGCCAGCAGCCCCCCGGGGGAAGGCTACACCTTC.

As DNA, the CDR3 is TGCGCCAGCAGCCTAGGGACTAGCGGGAGGTCTGAGCAGTTCTTC. Translated: CASSLGTSGRSEQFF. The V and J genes are TRBV5-1 and TRBJ2-1; 15 bases match TRBD2. CDR1 and CDR2 from the germline V gene are SGHRS and YFSETQ. The V segment lost 4 bases and the J segment 9 bases; nucleotides outside the gene matches: 5. The CDR3 runs 15 residues.

The chain employs TRBV7-8 and TRBJ1-1; the D is unclear. Trimming stripped 5 bases from V and 9 bases from J, with 10 bases between. CDR3 length: 11 residues. The germline gives CDR1 SGHVS, CDR2 FQNEAQ. The DNA of the CDR3 is TGTGCCAGCAGCGTGGACGGTCAAGCTTTCTTT. As protein: CASSVDGQAFF.